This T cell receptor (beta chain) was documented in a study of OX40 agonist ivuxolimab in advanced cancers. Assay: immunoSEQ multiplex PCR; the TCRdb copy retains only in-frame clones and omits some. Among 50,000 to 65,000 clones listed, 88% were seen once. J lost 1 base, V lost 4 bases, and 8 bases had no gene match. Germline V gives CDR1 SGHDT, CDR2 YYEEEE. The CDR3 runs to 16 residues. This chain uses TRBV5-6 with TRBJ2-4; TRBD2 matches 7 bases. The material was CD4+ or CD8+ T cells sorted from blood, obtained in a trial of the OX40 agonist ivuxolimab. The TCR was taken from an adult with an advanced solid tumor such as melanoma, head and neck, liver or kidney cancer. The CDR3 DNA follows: TGTGCCAGCAGCATGACAGTCGGGGGGGCCAAAAACATTCAGTACTTC. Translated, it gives CASSMTVGGAKNIQYF.